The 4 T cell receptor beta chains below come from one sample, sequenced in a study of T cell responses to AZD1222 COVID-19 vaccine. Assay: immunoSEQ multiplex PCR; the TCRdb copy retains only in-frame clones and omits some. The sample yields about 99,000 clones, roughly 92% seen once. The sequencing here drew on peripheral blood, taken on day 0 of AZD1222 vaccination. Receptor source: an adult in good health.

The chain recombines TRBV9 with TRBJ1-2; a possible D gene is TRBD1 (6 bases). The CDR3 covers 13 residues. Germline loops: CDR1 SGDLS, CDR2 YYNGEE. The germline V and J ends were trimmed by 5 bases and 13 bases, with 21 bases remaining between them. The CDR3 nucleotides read TGTGCCAGCAGACACGGGACATTTCCTTCCTGCACCTTC. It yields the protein CASRHGTFPSCTF. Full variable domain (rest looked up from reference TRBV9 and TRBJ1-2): DSGVTQTPKHLITATGQRVTLRCSPRSGDLSVYWYQQSLDQGLQFLIQYYNGEERAKGNILERFSAQQFPDLHSELNLSSLELGDSALYFCASRHGTFPSCTFGSGTRLTVV.

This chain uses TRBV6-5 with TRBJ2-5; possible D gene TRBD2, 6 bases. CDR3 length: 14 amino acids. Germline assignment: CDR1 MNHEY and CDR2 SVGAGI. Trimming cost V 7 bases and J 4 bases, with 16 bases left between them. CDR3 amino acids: CASTPRVGGETQYF. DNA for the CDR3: TGTGCCAGCACCCCACGGGTGGGAGGAGAGACCCAGTACTTC.

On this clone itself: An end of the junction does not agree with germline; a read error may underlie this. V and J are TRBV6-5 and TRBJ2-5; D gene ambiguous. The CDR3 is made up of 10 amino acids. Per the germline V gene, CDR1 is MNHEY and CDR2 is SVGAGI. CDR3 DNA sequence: TGCTCTTGCGGACAAGAGACCCAGTACTTC. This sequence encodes CSCGQETQYF.

Here the CDR3 DNA reads TGTGCCAGCAGTTCCGAAGAAGGTGGGTTCAATGAGCAGTTCTTC. Its translation: CASSSEEGGFNEQFF. The chain links TRBV27 to TRBJ2-1, with unresolved D. This CDR3 has 15 amino acids. The V and J ends lost 4 bases and 6 bases respectively, with 16 bases between them. In germline, CDR1 is MNHEY, CDR2 SMNVEV (reference sequence).